This T cell receptor (beta chain) was retrieved from a study of OX40 agonist ivuxolimab in advanced cancers. Whole-study context: Patients were treated with ivuxolimab, an agonistic anti-OX40 (CD134) antibody.

Data came from immunoSEQ multiplex PCR; TCRdb stores just in-frame clones and leaves some out. The sample consists of around 33,000 clones, roughly 87% of them appearing once. General observations from the study: Antigen specificity of clonally expanded peripheral T cells was not established.

Turning to this clone: Its target is unknown.

Deletions cut 5 bases from V and 4 bases from J, with 10 bases between. CDR3 length: 13 residues. CDR1 SGHTA and CDR2 FQGTGA come from the germline V gene. This specimen consisted of CD4+ or CD8+ T cells sorted from blood, obtained in a trial of the OX40 agonist ivuxolimab. This TCR was recovered from an adult with an advanced solid tumor such as melanoma, head and neck, liver or kidney cancer. The chain uses TRBV7-3 and TRBJ2-3; D perhaps matches TRBD2 (5 bases). The CDR3 loop reads CASSRGGSDTQYF. CDR3 DNA: TGTGCCAGCAGCCGAGGAGGTTCAGATACGCAGTATTTT.